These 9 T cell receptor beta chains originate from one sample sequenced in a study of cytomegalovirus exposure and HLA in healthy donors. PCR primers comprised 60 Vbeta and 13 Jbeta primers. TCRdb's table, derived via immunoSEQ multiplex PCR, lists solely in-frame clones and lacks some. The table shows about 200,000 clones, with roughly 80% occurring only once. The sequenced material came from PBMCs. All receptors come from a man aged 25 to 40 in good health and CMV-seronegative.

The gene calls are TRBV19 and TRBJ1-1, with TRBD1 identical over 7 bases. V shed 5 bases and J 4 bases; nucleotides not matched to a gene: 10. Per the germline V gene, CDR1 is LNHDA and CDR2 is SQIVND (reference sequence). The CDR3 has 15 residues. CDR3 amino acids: CASSRGDRVGTEAFF. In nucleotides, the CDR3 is TGTGCCAGTAGTCGCGGCGACAGGGTGGGCACTGAAGCTTTCTTT.

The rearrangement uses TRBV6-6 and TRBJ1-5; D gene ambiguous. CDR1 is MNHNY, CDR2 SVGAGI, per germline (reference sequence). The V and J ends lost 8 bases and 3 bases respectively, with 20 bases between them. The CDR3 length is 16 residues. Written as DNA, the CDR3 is TGTGCCAGCTCCACACTCGGACGGAGGTTCAATCAGCCCCAGCATTTT. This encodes CASSTLGRRFNQPQHF.

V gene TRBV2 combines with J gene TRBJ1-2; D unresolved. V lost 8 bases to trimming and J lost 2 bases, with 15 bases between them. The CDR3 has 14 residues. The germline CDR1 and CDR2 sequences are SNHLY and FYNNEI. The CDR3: CASSQAFGNYGYTF. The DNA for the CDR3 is TGTGCCAGCTCCCAGGCCTTTGGGAACTATGGCTACACCTTC.

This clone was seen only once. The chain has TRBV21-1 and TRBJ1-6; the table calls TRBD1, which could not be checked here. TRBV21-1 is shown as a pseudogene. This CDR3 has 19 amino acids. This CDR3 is CASSKAWARRCPYNSPLHF. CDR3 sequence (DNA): TGTGCCAGCAGCAAAGCGTGGGCCCGGCGTTGCCCCTATAATTCACCCCTCCACTTT.

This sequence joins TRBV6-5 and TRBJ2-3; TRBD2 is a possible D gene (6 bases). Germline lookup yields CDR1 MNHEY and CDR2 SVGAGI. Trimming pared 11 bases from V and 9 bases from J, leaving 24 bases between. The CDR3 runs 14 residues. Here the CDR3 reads CAASGGPEGRTQYF. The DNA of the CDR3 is TGTGCCGCTTCTGGGGGTCCGGAGGGACGGACGCAGTATTTT.

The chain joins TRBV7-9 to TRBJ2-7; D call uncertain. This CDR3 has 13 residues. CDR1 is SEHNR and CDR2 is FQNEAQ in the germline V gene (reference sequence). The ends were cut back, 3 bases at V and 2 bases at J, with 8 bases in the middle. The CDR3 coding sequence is TGTGCCAGCAGCTTGAGATATCCCTACGAGCAGTACTTC. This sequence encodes CASSLRYPYEQYF.

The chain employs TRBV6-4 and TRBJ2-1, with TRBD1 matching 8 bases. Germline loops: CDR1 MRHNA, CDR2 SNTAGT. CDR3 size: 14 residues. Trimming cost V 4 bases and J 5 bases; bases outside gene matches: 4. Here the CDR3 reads CASSVQGANNEQFF. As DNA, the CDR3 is TGTGCCAGCAGTGTTCAGGGGGCGAACAATGAGCAGTTCTTC.

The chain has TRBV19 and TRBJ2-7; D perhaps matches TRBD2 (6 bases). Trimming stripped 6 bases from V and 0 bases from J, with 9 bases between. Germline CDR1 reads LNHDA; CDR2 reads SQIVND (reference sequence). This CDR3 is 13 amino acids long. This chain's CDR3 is CASRRGSSYEQYF. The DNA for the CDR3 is TGTGCCAGTAGGCGGGGTAGCTCCTACGAGCAGTACTTC.

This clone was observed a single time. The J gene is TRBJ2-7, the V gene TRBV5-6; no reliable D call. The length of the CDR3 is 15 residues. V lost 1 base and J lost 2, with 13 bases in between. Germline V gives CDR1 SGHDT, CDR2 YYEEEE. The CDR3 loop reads CASSLIRFQAYEQYF. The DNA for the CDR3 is TGTGCCAGCAGCTTGATCAGGTTCCAGGCCTACGAGCAGTACTTC.